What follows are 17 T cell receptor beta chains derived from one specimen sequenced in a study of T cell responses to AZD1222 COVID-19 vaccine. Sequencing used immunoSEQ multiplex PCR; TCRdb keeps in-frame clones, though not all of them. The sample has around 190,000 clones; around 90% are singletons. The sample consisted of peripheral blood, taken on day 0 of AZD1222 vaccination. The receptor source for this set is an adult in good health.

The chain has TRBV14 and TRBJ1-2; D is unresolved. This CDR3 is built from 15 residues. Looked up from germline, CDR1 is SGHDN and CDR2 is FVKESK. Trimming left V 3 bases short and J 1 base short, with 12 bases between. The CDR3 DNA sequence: TGTGCCAGCAGCCAGCAGTTGGGGAGTAACTATGGCTACACCTTC. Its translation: CASSQQLGSNYGYTF.

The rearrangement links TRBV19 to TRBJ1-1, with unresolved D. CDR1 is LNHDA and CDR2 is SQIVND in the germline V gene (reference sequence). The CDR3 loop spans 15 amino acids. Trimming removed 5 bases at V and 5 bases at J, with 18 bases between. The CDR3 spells CASSAPRHIDTEAFF. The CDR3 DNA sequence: TGTGCCAGTAGTGCCCCCCGACATATAGATACTGAAGCTTTCTTT.

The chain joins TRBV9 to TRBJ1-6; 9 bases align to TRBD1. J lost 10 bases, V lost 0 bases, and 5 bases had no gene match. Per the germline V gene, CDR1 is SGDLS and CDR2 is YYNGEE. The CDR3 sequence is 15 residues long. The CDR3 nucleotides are TGTGCCAGCAGCGTAGAGGGACAGGGAGACTCACCCCTCCACTTT. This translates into CASSVEGQGDSPLHF. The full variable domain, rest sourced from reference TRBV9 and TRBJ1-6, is DSGVTQTPKHLITATGQRVTLRCSPRSGDLSVYWYQQSLDQGLQFLIQYYNGEERAKGNILERFSAQQFPDLHSELNLSSLELGDSALYFCASSVEGQGDSPLHFGNGTRLTVT.

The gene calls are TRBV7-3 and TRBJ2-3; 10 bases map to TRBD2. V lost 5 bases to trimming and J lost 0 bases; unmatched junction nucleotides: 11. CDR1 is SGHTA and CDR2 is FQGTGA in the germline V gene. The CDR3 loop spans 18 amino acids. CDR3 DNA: TGTGCCAGCAGCCCGTTGGATCTAGCGGGAGATAGCACAGATACGCAGTATTTT. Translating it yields CASSPLDLAGDSTDTQYF.

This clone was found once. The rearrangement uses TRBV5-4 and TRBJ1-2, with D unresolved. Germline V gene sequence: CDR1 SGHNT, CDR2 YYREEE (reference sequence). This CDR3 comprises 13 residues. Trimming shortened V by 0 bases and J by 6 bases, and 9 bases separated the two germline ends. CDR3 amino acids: CASSLEVSDGYTF. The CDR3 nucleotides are TGTGCCAGCAGCTTGGAGGTTTCCGATGGCTACACCTTC.

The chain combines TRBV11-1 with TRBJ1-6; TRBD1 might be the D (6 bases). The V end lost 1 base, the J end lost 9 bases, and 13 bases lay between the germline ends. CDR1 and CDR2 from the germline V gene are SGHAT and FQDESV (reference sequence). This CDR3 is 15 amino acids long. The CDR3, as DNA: TGTGCCAGCAGCTTAGACAGGGTGGCGAGTTCACCCCTCCACTTT. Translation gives CASSLDRVASSPLHF.

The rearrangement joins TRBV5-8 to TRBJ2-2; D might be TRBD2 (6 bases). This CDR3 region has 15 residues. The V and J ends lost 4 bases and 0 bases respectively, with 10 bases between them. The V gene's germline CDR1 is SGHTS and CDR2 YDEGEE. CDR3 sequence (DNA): TGTGCCAGCAGCGCGGGACCCACGAACACCGGGGAGCTGTTTTTT. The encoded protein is CASSAGPTNTGELFF.

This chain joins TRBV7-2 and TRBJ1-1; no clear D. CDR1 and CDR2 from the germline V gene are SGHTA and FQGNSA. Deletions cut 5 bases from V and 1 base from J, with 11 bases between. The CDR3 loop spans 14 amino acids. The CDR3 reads CASSPWAPNTEAFF. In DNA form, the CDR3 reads TGTGCCAGCAGCCCGTGGGCCCCGAACACTGAAGCTTTCTTT. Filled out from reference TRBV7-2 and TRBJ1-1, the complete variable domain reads GAGVSQSPSNKVTEKGKDVELRCDPISGHTALYWYRQSLGQGLEFLIYFQGNSAPDKSGLPSDRFSAERTGGSVSTLTIQRTQQEDSAVYLCASSPWAPNTEAFFGQGTRLTVV.

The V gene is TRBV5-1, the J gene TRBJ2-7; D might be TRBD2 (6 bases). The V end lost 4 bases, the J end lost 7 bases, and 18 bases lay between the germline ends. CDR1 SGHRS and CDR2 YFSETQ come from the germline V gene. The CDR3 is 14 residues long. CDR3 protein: CASSRGSGSEEQYF. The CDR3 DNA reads TGCGCCAGCAGCCGGGGTAGCGGTTCGGAGGAGCAGTACTTC.

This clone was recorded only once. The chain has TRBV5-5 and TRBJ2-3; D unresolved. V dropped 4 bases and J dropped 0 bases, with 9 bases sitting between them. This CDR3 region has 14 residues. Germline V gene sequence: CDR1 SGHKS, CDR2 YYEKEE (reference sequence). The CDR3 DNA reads TGTGCCAGCAGCCTTTTGGCCAGCACAGATACGCAGTATTTT. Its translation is CASSLLASTDTQYF.

In DNA form, the CDR3 reads TGTGCCAGCGTTGGCGGGGGGCCCTACGAGCAGTACTTC. Translating gives CASVGGGPYEQYF. The chain uses TRBV28 and TRBJ2-7, with TRBD2 matching over 8 bases. The CDR3 length is 13 residues. With 8 bases clipped from V and 2 bases from J, the junction kept 5 bases outside the gene matches. Germline V gene sequence: CDR1 MDHEN, CDR2 SYDVKM. Variable domain in full (rest from reference TRBV28 and TRBJ2-7): DVKVTQSSRYLVKRTGEKVFLECVQDMDHENMFWYRQDPGLGLRLIYFSYDVKMKEKGDIPEGYSVSREKKERFSLILESASTNQTSMYLCASVGGGPYEQYFGPGTRLTVT.

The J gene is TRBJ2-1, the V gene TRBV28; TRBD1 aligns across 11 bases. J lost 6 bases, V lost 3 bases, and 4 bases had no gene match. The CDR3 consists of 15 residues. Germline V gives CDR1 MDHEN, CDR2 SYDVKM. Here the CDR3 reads CASSLWGTGGNEQFF. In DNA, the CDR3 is TGTGCCAGCAGTTTGTGGGGGACAGGGGGCAATGAGCAGTTCTTC.

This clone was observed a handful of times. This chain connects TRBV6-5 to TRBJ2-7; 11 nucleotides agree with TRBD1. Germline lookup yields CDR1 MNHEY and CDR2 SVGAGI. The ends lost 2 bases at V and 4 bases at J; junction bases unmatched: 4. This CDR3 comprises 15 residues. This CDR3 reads CASSYQGQGVYEQYF. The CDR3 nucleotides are TGTGCCAGCAGTTACCAGGGACAGGGGGTTTACGAGCAGTACTTC.

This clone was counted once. Here the CDR3 reads CASTPGLAAGELFF. DNA of the CDR3: TGTGCCAGCACCCCGGGACTAGCGGCCGGGGAGCTGTTTTTT. The chain has TRBV27 and TRBJ2-2; 11 positions agree with TRBD2. After removal of 7 bases from V and 6 bases from J, the junction contained 4 bases not matched to a gene. Per the germline V gene, CDR1 is MNHEY and CDR2 is SMNVEV (reference sequence). There are 14 residues in the CDR3.

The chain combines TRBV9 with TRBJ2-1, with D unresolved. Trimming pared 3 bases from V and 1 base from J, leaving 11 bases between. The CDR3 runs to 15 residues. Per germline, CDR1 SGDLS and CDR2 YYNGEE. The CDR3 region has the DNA TGTGCCAGCAGCGCTCCGGACGGATCCTACAATGAGCAGTTCTTC. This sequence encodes CASSAPDGSYNEQFF.

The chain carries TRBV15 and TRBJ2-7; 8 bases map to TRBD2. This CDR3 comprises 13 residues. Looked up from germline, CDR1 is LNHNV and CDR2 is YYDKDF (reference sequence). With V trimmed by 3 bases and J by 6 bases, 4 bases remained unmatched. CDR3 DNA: TGTGCCACCAGCAGGGGACTAGAGTTCGAGCAGTACTTC. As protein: CATSRGLEFEQYF.

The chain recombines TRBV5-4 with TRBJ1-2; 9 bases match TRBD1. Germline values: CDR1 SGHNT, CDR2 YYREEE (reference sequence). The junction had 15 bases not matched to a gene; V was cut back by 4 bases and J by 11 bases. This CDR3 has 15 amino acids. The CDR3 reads CASSDASGTGMWYTF. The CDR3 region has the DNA TGTGCCAGCAGCGATGCTTCCGGGACAGGGATGTGGTACACCTTC.